These T cell receptor beta chains were read from a single sample in a study of post-analysis software for immune sequencing data. Via MiXCR, TCRdb re-called the PCR reads, giving one row per CDR3 protein. The data contain about 460,000 distinct CDR3 sequences, over 35% of them seen just once; the ten biggest clones take up about 12%. The material sequenced was blood. These receptors were obtained from a girl aged 10 to 17 with multiple sclerosis. Each CDR3 is given with its conserved first and last residue. The order of the fields is V gene, clone size, J gene, D gene, CDR3 protein, CDR3 DNA. A D gene is named only where the DNA matches it firmly. Only some rows state a clone size, as once, few, many or a class for expanded clones.

TRBV10-3	.	TRBJ2-7	TRBD1	CAITSGDRQYF	TGTGCCATCACCTCTGGGGACAGGCAGTACTTC
TRBV4-1	.	TRBJ1-2	TRBD1	CASRQVGTVYGYTF	TGCGCCAGCAGACAAGTAGGGACAGTTTATGGCTACACCTTC
TRBV28	once	TRBJ2-4	.	CASSLLRGLAKNIQYF	TGTGCCAGCAGTTTGTTGCGGGGCCTAGCCAAAAACATTCAGTACTTC
TRBV20-1	.	TRBJ1-1	TRBD1	CSARHRGSNTEAFF	TGCAGTGCTAGACACAGGGGGTCGAACACTGAAGCTTTCTTT
TRBV12-3/TRBV12-4	once	TRBJ1-4	.	CASRQGGDEKLFF	TGTGCCAGCAGACAGGGAGGGGATGAAAAACTGTTTTTT
TRBV5-1	.	TRBJ1-5	.	CASSLAVNQPQHF	TGCGCCAGCAGCTTGGCGGTCAATCAGCCCCAGCATTTT
TRBV19	.	TRBJ2-1	TRBD2	CASSRTRTSREQFF	TGTGCCAGTAGTCGTACCAGGACTAGCAGGGAGCAGTTCTTC
TRBV20-1	few	TRBJ2-7	.	CSARERSERIYEQYF	TGCAGTGCTAGAGAGAGGTCAGAGAGAATATACGAGCAGTACTTC
TRBV25-1	.	TRBJ2-1	TRBD2	CASSEISGSIYNEQFF	TGTGCCAGCAGTGAGATTAGCGGGAGTATCTACAATGAGCAGTTCTTC
TRBV6-2/TRBV6-3	.	TRBJ1-1	.	CASTSPFWTKTDFNTEAFF	TGTGCCAGCACTTCCCCATTTTGGACTAAGACAGATTTTAACACTGAAGCTTTCTTT
TRBV28	.	TRBJ2-3	.	CASSGGTVESDTQYF	TGTGCCAGCAGCGGGGGGACAGTAGAATCAGATACGCAGTATTTT
TRBV5-1	.	TRBJ1-1	.	CASSLNTGSPEAFF	TGCGCCAGCAGCTTAAATACAGGGTCCCCTGAAGCTTTCTTT
TRBV7-9	.	TRBJ2-1	.	CASSLAGVAGSHEQFF	TGTGCCAGCAGCTTAGCGGGGGTGGCCGGTAGCCATGAGCAGTTCTTC
TRBV20-1	few	TRBJ2-7	.	CSARDRQTTYEQYF	TGCAGTGCTAGAGATAGACAGACTACCTACGAGCAGTACTTC
TRBV7-3	.	TRBJ2-1	TRBD1	CASSLMGPGTGENVQFF	TGTGCCAGCAGCTTAATGGGCCCCGGGACAGGGGAAAATGTGCAGTTCTTC
TRBV5-1	.	TRBJ2-1	.	CASRPTAGLEQFF	TGCGCCAGCCGCCCGACTGCGGGTCTTGAGCAGTTCTTC
TRBV7-2	.	TRBJ2-1	.	CASSLEYGIYNEQFF	TGTGCCAGCAGCTTAGAGTATGGGATCTACAATGAGCAGTTCTTC
TRBV6-2/TRBV6-3	.	TRBJ2-7	TRBD2	CASSYERGISYEQYF	TGTGCCAGCAGTTACGAGCGGGGGATCTCCTACGAGCAGTACTTC
TRBV7-2	.	TRBJ2-5	.	CASSLLVGAQETQYF	TGTGCCAGCAGCCTCTTGGTGGGGGCCCAAGAGACCCAGTACTTC
TRBV28	few	TRBJ1-2	.	CASTPRGDGYTF	TGTGCCAGCACCCCCAGAGGGGACGGCTACACCTTC
TRBV7-2	.	TRBJ2-7	TRBD2	CASSLRGLAGPYEQYF	TGTGCCAGCAGCTTAAGGGGACTAGCGGGACCCTACGAGCAGTACTTC
TRBV6-6	.	TRBJ2-7	TRBD2	CASSQLAVYEQYF	TGTGCCAGCAGTCAACTAGCGGTCTACGAGCAGTACTTC
TRBV7-9	.	TRBJ1-5	.	CASSLEGSLNQPQHF	TGTGCCAGCAGCTTAGAGGGCAGTTTGAATCAGCCCCAGCATTTT
TRBV12-3/TRBV12-4	once	TRBJ2-1	.	CASTRDGQIYNEQFF	TGTGCCAGCACCCGGGACGGACAAATCTACAATGAGCAGTTCTTC
TRBV10-3	.	TRBJ2-1	.	CAISERGAVGVWQFF	TGTGCCATCAGTGAGAGGGGGGCAGTGGGGGTATGGCAGTTCTTC
TRBV20-1	.	TRBJ2-1	.	CSASGGEQFF	TGCAGTGCTAGTGGTGGAGAGCAGTTCTTC